Listed below are T cell receptor beta chains from one sample, sequenced in a study of cytomegalovirus exposure and HLA in healthy donors. Using immunoSEQ multiplex PCR, the repertoire was profiled, and TCRdb retains in-frame clones only, with some absent. Of 95,000 to 150,000 clones listed, around 74% are singletons. The material sequenced was PBMCs. These receptors all come from a woman aged 45-59 years in good health and CMV-seropositive. The CDR3 runs from the conserved cysteine through the conserved F or W. The D gene is left open where the match is weak. The size field is filled for only some rows; it gives once, few, many or a size class.

V	size	D	J	DNA	CDR3
TRBV11-2	.	.	TRBJ2-1	TGTGCCAGCAGCTTAGATTACAGCAATGAGCAGTTCTTC	CASSLDYSNEQFF
TRBV5-1	.	.	TRBJ1-4	TGCGCCAGCAGCTTGGAGTTGGGGGCTTATGAAAAACTGTTTTTT	CASSLELGAYEKLFF
TRBV4-3	.	.	TRBJ1-4	TGCGCCAGCAGCCAAGGCGAGGGGGGGAGTGGTGAAAAACTGTTTTTT	CASSQGEGGSGEKLFF
TRBV20-1	once	.	TRBJ1-2	TGCAGTGCTATCGACTATGGCTACACCTTC	CSAIDYGYTF
TRBV6-5	.	.	TRBJ1-6	TGTGCCAGCAGTTACTCAGGACAGAATTCACCCCTCCACTTT	CASSYSGQNSPLHF
TRBV19	.	TRBD1	TRBJ1-4	TGTGCCAGTAGTATCGGGACAGGGGGCGGAAAACTGTTTTTT	CASSIGTGGGKLFF
TRBV28	.	.	TRBJ1-1	TGTGCCAGCATTACCCAGACTGAAGCTTTCTTT	CASITQTEAFF
TRBV7-9	.	TRBD1	TRBJ1-4	TGTGCCAGCAGCCCAGTACAGGGGTATAATGAAAAACTGTTTTTT	CASSPVQGYNEKLFF
TRBV10-3	.	.	TRBJ1-2	TGTGCCATCAGTGACCAAGCAGGATTTTATGGCTACACCTTC	CAISDQAGFYGYTF
TRBV4-1	.	.	TRBJ2-5	TGCGCCAGCAGCCAAGACGACTACAGAGAGACCCAGTACTTC	CASSQDDYRETQYF
TRBV9	.	.	TRBJ2-1	TGTGCCAGCAGCGCCGGTGGCTCCTACAATGAGCAGTTCTTC	CASSAGGSYNEQFF
TRBV20-1	.	.	TRBJ2-1	TGCAGTGCCCGGACAGGAGGGGAGCAGTTCTTC	CSARTGGEQFF